This T cell receptor beta chain was obtained from a study of neoadjuvant anti-PD-1 for oral cavity cancer. As for the study in general: Most patients had three to four biweekly doses of 3 mg/kg nivolumab before resection. Patients without progression received a fourth nivolumab dose around day 43, then surgical resection on days 50-56.

The table came from immunoSEQ multiplex PCR; TCRdb's copy has only in-frame clones and leaves some out. The table shows tens of thousands of clones, with roughly three quarters occurring only once. Stage II-IVA oral cavity squamous cell carcinoma was new and untreated by systemic or radiation therapy. Patients had HPV-negative, locally advanced oral cavity squamous cell carcinoma. V dropped 2 bases and J dropped 4 bases, with 9 bases sitting between them. The CDR3 covers 14 residues. Germline-derived CDR1 and CDR2 are KGHSH and LQKENI. Sequences were derived from PBMCs, sampled before nivolumab (anti-PD-1) treatment. The chain is built from TRBV18 and TRBJ1-3; D uncertain. The clonotype comes from a person between 40 and 80 years old with oral cavity squamous cell carcinoma. CDR3 region: CASSPTGIGNTIYF. CDR3 DNA sequence: TGTGCCAGCTCACCAACGGGGATCGGAAACACCATATATTTT.